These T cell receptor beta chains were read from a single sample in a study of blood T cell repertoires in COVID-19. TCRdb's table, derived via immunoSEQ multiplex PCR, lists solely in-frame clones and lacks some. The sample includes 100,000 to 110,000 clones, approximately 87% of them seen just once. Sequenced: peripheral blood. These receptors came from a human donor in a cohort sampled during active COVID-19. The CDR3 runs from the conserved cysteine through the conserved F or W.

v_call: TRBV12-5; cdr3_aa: CASARTGGFSEAFF
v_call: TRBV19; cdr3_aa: CASRRPATGQGDDTGELFF
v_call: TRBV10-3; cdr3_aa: CAISVAYEQYF
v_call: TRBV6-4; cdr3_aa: CASSEQGVGPQHF
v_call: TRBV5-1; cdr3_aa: CASSLGDSPLHF
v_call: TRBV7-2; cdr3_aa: CASSLSGGTPNYGYTF
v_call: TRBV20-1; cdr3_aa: CSAEGNTEAFF
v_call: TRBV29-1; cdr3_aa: CSVLLSGTGLYEQYF
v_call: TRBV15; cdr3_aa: CATSRPTQGYGYGYTF
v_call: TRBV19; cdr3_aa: CASSINAGANVLTF
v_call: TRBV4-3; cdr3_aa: CASSQDTGALVYEQYF
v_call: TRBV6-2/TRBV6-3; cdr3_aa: CASSPGTTYEQYF
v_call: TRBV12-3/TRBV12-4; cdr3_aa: CASTPAEGQPQHF
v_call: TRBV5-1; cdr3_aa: CASRASYEQYF
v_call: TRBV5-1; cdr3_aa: CASSPVTTANTGELFF
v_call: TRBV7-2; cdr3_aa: CASRRQGGMNTEAFF
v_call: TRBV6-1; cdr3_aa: CASSEPPWSGYTF
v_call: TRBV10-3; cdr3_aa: CAISGKTGGNYGYTF
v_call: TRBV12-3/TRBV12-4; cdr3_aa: CASSLLEGSEQYF
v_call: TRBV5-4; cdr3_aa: CASSYGQGNEKLFF
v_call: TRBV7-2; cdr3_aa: CASSELAGQYNEQFF
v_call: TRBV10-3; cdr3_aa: CAISESAPPLHF
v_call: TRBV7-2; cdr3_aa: CATAGGGGPYEQYF
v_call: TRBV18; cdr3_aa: CASSPMGQRDEKLFF
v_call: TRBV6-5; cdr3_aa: CASSPGTGRDEQYF
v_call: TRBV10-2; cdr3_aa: CASRAPGVDSRRNEKLFF
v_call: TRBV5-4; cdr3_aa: CASSQTSRNRETQYF
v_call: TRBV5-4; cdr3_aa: CASSLPGDYGYTF
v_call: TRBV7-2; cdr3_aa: CASSPLFGQGNEKLFF
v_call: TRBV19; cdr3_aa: CASSSQPGQGWGGYTF
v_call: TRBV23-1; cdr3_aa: CASSQWLGQGNTEAFF
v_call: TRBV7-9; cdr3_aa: CASSRTNVYEQYF
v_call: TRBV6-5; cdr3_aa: CASSSGTGGLEAFF
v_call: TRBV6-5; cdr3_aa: CASSLDRVLGAFF
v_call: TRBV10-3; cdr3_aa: CAISLQGADTEAFF
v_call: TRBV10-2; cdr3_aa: CASSEGQGFYGYTF
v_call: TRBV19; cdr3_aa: CASRAFFLGQTYGYTF
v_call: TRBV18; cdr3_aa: CASSPPGQGYGYTF
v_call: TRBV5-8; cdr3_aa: CASSLRWGTGLRETQYF
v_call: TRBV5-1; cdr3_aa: CASSLDRYNEQFF
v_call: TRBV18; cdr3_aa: CASSPGTSGQETQYF
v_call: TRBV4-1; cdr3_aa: CASSQVIAAGELFF